Following are 20 T cell receptor beta chains from one sample sequenced in a study of cytomegalovirus exposure and HLA in healthy donors. Primers for the PCR totalled 60 Vbeta and 13 Jbeta. The repertoire was sequenced with immunoSEQ multiplex PCR; TCRdb's copy has only in-frame clones and lacks some. The sample has approximately 110,000 clones, 74% seen once. The source material was PBMCs. These receptors were taken from a man in his forties or fifties in good health and CMV-seropositive.

V is TRBV5-1 and J is TRBJ2-5; 9 nucleotides match TRBD1. The CDR3 consists of 16 residues. Germline V CDR1 and CDR2: SGHRS, YFSETQ. Trimming at V came to 0 bases and at J to 5 bases, leaving 8 bases not matched to a gene. The chain's CDR3 is CASSLAAGQGGETQYF. The CDR3 DNA is TGCGCCAGCAGCTTGGCCGCGGGACAGGGTGGTGAGACCCAGTACTTC.

The chain recombines TRBV2 with TRBJ2-5, with TRBD2 identical over 13 bases. Germline V gene lookup returns CDR1 SNHLY and CDR2 FYNNEI. Trimming at V came to 6 bases and at J to 5 bases, leaving 3 bases not matched to a gene. The CDR3 has 14 amino acids. In DNA form, the CDR3 reads TGTGCCAGCAGACGACTAGCGGGAGGCGAGACCCAGTACTTC. It codes for CASRRLAGGETQYF.

CDR3 DNA: TGTGCCGTTGGACAGGGTCAAACCACTGAAGCTTTCTTT. This gives the protein CAVGQGQTTEAFF. This chain links TRBV10-3 with TRBJ1-1; TRBD1 matches at 8 bases. CDR3 length: 13 amino acids. After removal of 11 bases from V and 4 bases from J, the junction contained 9 bases not matched to a gene. Germline assignment: CDR1 ENHRY and CDR2 SYGVKD.

The chain combines TRBV6-1 with TRBJ1-3; 12 bases fit TRBD1. Germline V lookup: CDR1 MNHNS, CDR2 SASEGT. This CDR3 is built from 16 residues. After removal of 4 bases from V and 4 bases from J, the junction contained 5 bases not matched to a gene. In nucleotides, the CDR3 is TGTGCCAGCAGTGGTGGGACAGGGGGCAGCGGAAACACCATATATTTT. This encodes CASSGGTGGSGNTIYF.

This clone was counted once. The chain recombines TRBV11-3 with TRBJ2-3; TRBD2 aligns across 7 bases. Germline CDR1 SGHNT, CDR2 YENEEA. This CDR3 contains 17 residues. Unmatched junction bases numbered 13, after V lost 7 bases and J lost 0 bases. The CDR3, as DNA: TGTGCCAGCACGTTACCTCCGTGGGGGGGTAGCACAGATACGCAGTATTTT. Translated: CASTLPPWGGSTDTQYF.

This chain joins TRBV2 and TRBJ1-1, with a weak D call TRBD1 (6 bases). The V gene's germline CDR1 is SNHLY and CDR2 FYNNEI. Trimming took 4 bases from V and 4 from J, leaving 16 bases between them. This CDR3 is built from 15 residues. DNA of the CDR3: TGTGCCAGCAGTGTCGCAGGGGCCCGTGGCACTGAAGCTTTCTTT. Protein: CASSVAGARGTEAFF.

The genes are TRBV27 and TRBJ1-5; 11 bases are shared with TRBD1. Trimming took 5 bases from V and 6 from J; bases not matched to a gene: 6. The length of the CDR3 is 15 residues. Germline values: CDR1 MNHEY, CDR2 SMNVEV (reference sequence). This CDR3 reads CASSEGTGGVQPQHF. In DNA form, the CDR3 reads TGTGCCAGCAGTGAGGGGACAGGGGGAGTTCAGCCCCAGCATTTT.

The V and J genes are TRBV19 and TRBJ1-2; 7 bases are a match to TRBD1. J gave up 9 bases and V 9 bases, and 16 bases lay outside the gene matches. Germline CDR1 is LNHDA and CDR2 is SQIVND (reference sequence). The length of the CDR3 is 14 residues. The CDR3 nucleotides are TGTGCCAGCTCAGAGAACAGGGGATTCGAGAGCTACACCTTC. It translates to CASSENRGFESYTF.

The gene calls are TRBV2 and TRBJ1-5; D perhaps matches TRBD1 (5 bases). V was clipped by 5 bases and J by 1 base, with 12 bases between them. Germline V gives CDR1 SNHLY, CDR2 FYNNEI. There are 15 residues in the CDR3. This chain's CDR3 is CASSYDRLSNQPQHF. DNA of the CDR3: TGTGCCAGCAGTTACGACAGATTGAGCAATCAGCCCCAGCATTTT.

This clone was recorded once. This rearrangement joins TRBV29-1 to TRBJ1-2; 9 bases align to TRBD1. Germline values: CDR1 SQVTM, CDR2 ANQGSEA. V lost 2 bases and J lost 5; bases outside the gene matches: 3. The CDR3 is made up of 13 amino acids. The CDR3 DNA is TGCAGCGTTGAAAGGACAGGGGCTTATGGCTACACCTTC. Translation: CSVERTGAYGYTF.

The chain employs TRBV30 and TRBJ1-6; TRBD1 matches 8 bases. Germline CDR1 is GTSNPN and CDR2 is SVGIG (reference sequence). The junction had 19 bases not matched to a gene; V was cut back by 5 bases and J by 10 bases. This CDR3 is 17 amino acids long. The CDR3 DNA follows: TGTGCCTGGGACCTCGGACAGGGAATATGCCGGGGATCACCCCTCCACTTT. It yields the protein CAWDLGQGICRGSPLHF.

CDR3 in amino acids: CASRAGTSGSNEQFF. The CDR3 coding sequence is TGTGCCAGCAGAGCCGGGACTAGCGGGAGTAATGAGCAGTTCTTC. The chain employs TRBV27 and TRBJ2-1; 14 bases agree with TRBD2. The CDR3 totals 15 residues. Germline V gene sequence: CDR1 MNHEY, CDR2 SMNVEV (reference sequence). The trim removed 6 bases at V and 7 bases at J, leaving 5 bases unmatched.

J is TRBJ2-3 and V is TRBV11-2, with TRBD2 identical over 12 bases. Germline CDR1 and CDR2: SGHAT and FQNNGV. The CDR3 runs to 17 residues. The J segment lost 2 bases and the V segment lost 2 bases, leaving 5 bases of the junction unmatched. The CDR3 DNA reads as TGTGCCAGCAGCTTACCTACTAGCGGGGGGTTCACAGATACGCAGTATTTT. Its translation: CASSLPTSGGFTDTQYF.

V usage is TRBV20-1 and J usage is TRBJ2-4, with D perhaps matching TRBD1 (5 bases). The germline V gene has CDR1 DFQATT and CDR2 SNEGSKA (reference sequence). Trimming took off 5 bases at V and 8 bases at J, with 10 bases between the two ends. The CDR3 consists of 11 residues. The CDR3 region has the DNA TGCAGTGCTCGTACAGGTGACATTCAGTACTTC. Translating gives CSARTGDIQYF.

The genes are TRBV19 and TRBJ1-5; D is possibly TRBD1 (5 bases). Trimming removed 1 base at V and 6 bases at J, with 10 bases between. The CDR3 is made up of 14 amino acids. Germline CDR1 is LNHDA and CDR2 is SQIVND (reference sequence). The CDR3 sequence: CASSIGQGGQPQHF. In DNA form, the CDR3 reads TGTGCCAGTAGTATAGGGCAGGGTGGTCAGCCCCAGCATTTT.

The chain couples TRBV4-1 to TRBJ2-5, with a tentative D call TRBD1 (5 bases). The end of the DNA fits TRBJ2-7 better, so the J call may be wrong. There are 16 residues in the CDR3. CDR1 and CDR2 from the germline V gene are MGHRA and YSYEKL. CDR3 sequence: CASSQALQEPSYEQYF. CDR3 bases: TGCGCCAGCAGCCAAGCCCTACAGGAACCTTCCTACGAGCAGTACTTC.

The V gene is TRBV7-7, the J gene TRBJ1-2; 8 bases match TRBD1. With V trimmed by 5 bases and J by 4 bases, 9 bases remained unmatched. CDR1 and CDR2 from the germline V gene are SSHAT and FNYEAQ (reference sequence). The CDR3 sequence is 15 residues long. The CDR3 bases are TGTGCCAGCAGCAAACCGGGACAGGACCTCTATGGCTACACCTTC. Encoded protein: CASSKPGQDLYGYTF.

J is TRBJ1-2 and V is TRBV19, with a tentative D call TRBD1 (5 bases). The germline V gene has CDR1 LNHDA and CDR2 SQIVND (reference sequence). Trimming shortened V by 10 bases and J by 0 bases, and 12 bases separated the two germline ends. This CDR3 is 13 amino acids long. The CDR3 region is CATNRNSNYGYTF. CDR3 coding DNA: TGTGCCACTAACAGGAATTCTAACTATGGCTACACCTTC.

V usage is TRBV10-2 and J usage is TRBJ2-1; 8 nucleotides align to TRBD2. The CDR3 totals 16 residues. After removal of 0 bases from V and 7 bases from J, the junction contained 8 bases not matched to a gene. CDR1 and CDR2 from the germline V gene are WSHSY and SAAADI. The CDR3 here is CASSESGAGVRNEQFF. DNA of the CDR3: TGCGCCAGCAGTGAGTCAGGAGCGGGAGTTAGAAATGAGCAGTTCTTC.

V is TRBV18 and J is TRBJ1-1; no clear D. CDR1 KGHSH and CDR2 LQKENI come from the germline V gene. This CDR3 is 12 amino acids long. The V gene lost 5 bases and the J gene lost 4 bases, with 8 bases spanning the gap. The CDR3: CASSEVSTEAFF. As DNA, the CDR3 is TGTGCCAGCTCAGAGGTTAGCACTGAAGCTTTCTTT.